This T cell receptor (beta chain) was obtained from a study of CD8 T cells in Susac syndrome (dated by TCRdb to the late 2010s). For the wider study: The study used repertoire sequencing to test whether antigen drove CD8+ T cell activation and differentiation in Susac syndrome. Clonality of the CD8+ T cell repertoire was compared between roughly twelve healthy donors, approximately 14 Susac syndrome patients and under 19 multiple sclerosis patients. Study-wide conclusions, independent of this receptor: The study acknowledged that relatively few individuals were included in the TCR sequencing and HLA analysis.

Concerning this clonotype: Its antigen remains undetermined. The junction departs from the called germline gene at one end, perhaps through a read error.

The cysteine opens and the phenylalanine closes a CDR3 of 15 amino acids. The CDR3 DNA has 45 bases and is translated from base 1. Reading the germline V gene (reference sequence) gives CDR1 LGHDT and CDR2 YNNKEL. Peripheral blood CD8+ and CD4+ T cells from healthy donors, Susac syndrome patients and multiple sclerosis patients were profiled using high-throughput TCR beta sequencing. Treatment-naive patients with stable or active relapsing-remitting disease fulfilling revised McDonald criteria were used as multiple sclerosis controls. Bulk CD8+ and CD4+ T cells were purified magnetically by negative isolation, whereas CD8+ TEMRA cells were enriched by FACS. Blood was collected in EDTA tubes and processed within 24 hours, with PBMCs isolated through density gradient centrifugation. PBMCs intended for TCR sequencing were cryopreserved in liquid nitrogen and were subsequently thawed in a 37 degrees C water bath. Purity of sorted or isolated CD4+, CD8+ and CD8+ TEMRA cells was at least 90%.

RNA was extracted using the RNeasy kit, and about 0.45 to 1 ug of the RNA was reverse transcribed with random hexamers. The immunoSEQ multiplex PCR assay, which covers 54 Vbeta and 13 Jbeta segments, was used to amplify TCR beta CDR3 regions. Bias from PCR amplification was corrected by using a synthetic template baseline for primer optimization and for computational correction. Turning to the authors' computational methods: Reads were annotated to V, D and J genes according to IMGT and were analyzed with immunoSEQ Analyzer, with only productive sequences retained. Clonality was computed as one minus Shannon entropy normalized by log2 of the number of productive unique sequences. For each patient and control, public and private clones were evaluated among the 100 most prevalent clones. Clones were defined as Susac-specific when absent from the healthy and MS cohorts, from approximately 1,100 published viral clones and from other ImmuneACCESS disease sequences. The raw public data were reprocessed by TCRdb itself: fastp quality trimming at Q25, MiXCR clonotype calling, in-frame beta chains only. Rows matching on CDR3 protein sequence are summarized as one entry with the most common DNA and genes. TCRdb, rather than the study authors, made the V and J calls. The table for this sample lists about 290,000 distinct CDR3 sequences; roughly 85% of them were counted only once. Roughly 0.21% of the sample is held by the ten biggest clonotypes.

This TCR was recovered from a human donor with multiple sclerosis. Rearrangement joined TRBV3-1 to TRBJ2-7; the D segment is perhaps TRBD1 or TRBD2, each sharing 5 matched bases. Sequencing was done on a sample of CD8+ T cells from PBMCs. The CDR3 in this case is CASSPYTGPFYEQYF. The nucleotide sequence reads as follows: TGCGCCAGCAGCCCTTACACGGGGCCTTTCTACGAGCAGTACTTC.